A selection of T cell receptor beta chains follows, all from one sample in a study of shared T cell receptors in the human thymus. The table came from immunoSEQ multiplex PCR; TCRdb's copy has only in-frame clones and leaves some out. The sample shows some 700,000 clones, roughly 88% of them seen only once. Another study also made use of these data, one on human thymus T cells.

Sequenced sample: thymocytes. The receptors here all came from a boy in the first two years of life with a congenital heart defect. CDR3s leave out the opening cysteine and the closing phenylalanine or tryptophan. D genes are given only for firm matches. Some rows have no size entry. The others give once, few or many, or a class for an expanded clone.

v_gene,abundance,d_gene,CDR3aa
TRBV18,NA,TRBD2,ASSSGLGGGRPDTQY
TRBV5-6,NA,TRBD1,ASSPRDSHTDTQY
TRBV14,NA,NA,ASSQRQRETQY
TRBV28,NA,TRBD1,ASSGQGPYEQY
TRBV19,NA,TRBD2,ASSPGTSGRAAEQY
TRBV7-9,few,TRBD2,ASSLNGTSGRANNEQF
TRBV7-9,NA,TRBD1,ASSLVAQGAGNGYGYT
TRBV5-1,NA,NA,ASSSIHSVGNTIY
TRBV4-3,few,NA,ASSQRAAVGLF
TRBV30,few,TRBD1,AWSRAGGSDEQY
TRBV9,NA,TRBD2,ASSNSGNRGEQY
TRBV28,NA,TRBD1,ASSHRQGADQPQH
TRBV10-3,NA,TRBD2,AISVAGAEQY
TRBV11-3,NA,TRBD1,ASSNRQGAPTRDTEAF
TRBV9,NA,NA,ASSNRDTSTKGTQGYNEQF
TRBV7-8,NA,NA,ASGPLWGLSYEQY
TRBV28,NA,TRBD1,ASRGTGRAQPQH
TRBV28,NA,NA,ASTRDTDDLAKNIQY
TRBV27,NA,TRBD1,ASTGTGGFYEQY
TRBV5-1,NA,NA,ASSAGTNTGELF
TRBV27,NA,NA,ASRGPFDDRPPHLTDTQY
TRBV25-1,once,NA,ASSLGGPDGNFNNEQF
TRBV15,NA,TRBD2,ATSRVDMGTSGIGNEQY
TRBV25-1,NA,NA,ASAVGGRDGYNEQF
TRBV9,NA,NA,ASSVGRCIGEQY
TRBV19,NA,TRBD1,ASHDRGHYQPQH
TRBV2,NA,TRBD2,ASSEGSGRPNEQF
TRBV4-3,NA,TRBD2,ASSQGPSGQETQY
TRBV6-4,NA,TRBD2,ASSVGLALSSYNEQF
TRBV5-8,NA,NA,ASSRNQVSGANVLT
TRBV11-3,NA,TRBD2,ASSLGPSGREAYEQY
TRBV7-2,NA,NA,ASSRGPTYEQY
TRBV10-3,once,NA,AISECRGNQPQH
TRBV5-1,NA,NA,ASSLPTHGHQTQY
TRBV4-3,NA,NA,ASCGSFNYGYT